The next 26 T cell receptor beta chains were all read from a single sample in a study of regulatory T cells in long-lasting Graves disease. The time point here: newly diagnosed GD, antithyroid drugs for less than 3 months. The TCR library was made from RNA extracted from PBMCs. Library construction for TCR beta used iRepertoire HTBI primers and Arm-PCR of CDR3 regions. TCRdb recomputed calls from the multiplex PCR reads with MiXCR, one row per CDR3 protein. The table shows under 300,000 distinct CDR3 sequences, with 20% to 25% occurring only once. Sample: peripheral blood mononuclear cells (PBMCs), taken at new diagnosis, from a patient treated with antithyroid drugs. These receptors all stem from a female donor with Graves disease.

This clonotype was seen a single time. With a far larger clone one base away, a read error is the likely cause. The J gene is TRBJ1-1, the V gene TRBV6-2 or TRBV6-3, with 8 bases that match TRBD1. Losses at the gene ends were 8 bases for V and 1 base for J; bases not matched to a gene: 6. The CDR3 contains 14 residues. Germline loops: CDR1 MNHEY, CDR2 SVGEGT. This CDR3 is CASFSDRGNTEAFF. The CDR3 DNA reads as TGTGCCAGCTTTAGCGACAGGGGGAACACTGAAGCTTTCTTT.

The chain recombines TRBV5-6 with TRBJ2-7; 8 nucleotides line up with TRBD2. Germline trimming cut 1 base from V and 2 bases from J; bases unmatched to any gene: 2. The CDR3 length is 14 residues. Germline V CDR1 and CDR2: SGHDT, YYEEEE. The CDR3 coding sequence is TGTGCCAGCAGCTTGACGGGAGGGGCCTACGAGCAGTACTTC. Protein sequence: CASSLTGGAYEQYF.

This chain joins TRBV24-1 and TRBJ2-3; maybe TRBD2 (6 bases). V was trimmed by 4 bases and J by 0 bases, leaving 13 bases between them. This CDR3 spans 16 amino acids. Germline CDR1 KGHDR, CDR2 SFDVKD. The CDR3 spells CATSDPRAGSTDTQYF. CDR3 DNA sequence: TGTGCCACCAGTGACCCGAGGGCGGGGAGCACAGATACGCAGTATTTT.

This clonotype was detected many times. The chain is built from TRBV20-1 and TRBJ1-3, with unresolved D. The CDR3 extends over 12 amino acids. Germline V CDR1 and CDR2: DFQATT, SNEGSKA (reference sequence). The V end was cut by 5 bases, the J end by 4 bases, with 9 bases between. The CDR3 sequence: CSALMGGNTIYF. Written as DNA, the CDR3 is TGCAGTGCTCTCATGGGGGGAAACACCATATATTTT.

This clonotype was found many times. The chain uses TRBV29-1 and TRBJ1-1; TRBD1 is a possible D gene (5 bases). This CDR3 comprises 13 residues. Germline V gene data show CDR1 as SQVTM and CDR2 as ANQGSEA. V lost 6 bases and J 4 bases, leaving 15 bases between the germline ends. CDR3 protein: CSVKRQPTTEAFF. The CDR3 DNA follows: TGCAGCGTGAAAAGACAGCCGACCACTGAAGCTTTCTTT.

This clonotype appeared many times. The CDR3 DNA sequence: TGTGCCAGCAGTTACTCGAACTCCTACGAGCAGTACTTC. Protein: CASSYSNSYEQYF. The chain has TRBV6-2 or TRBV6-3 and TRBJ2-7; D gene ambiguous. V lost 0 bases and J 0 bases, leaving 3 bases between the germline ends. Germline values: CDR1 MNHEY, CDR2 SVGEGT. This CDR3 is built from 13 residues.

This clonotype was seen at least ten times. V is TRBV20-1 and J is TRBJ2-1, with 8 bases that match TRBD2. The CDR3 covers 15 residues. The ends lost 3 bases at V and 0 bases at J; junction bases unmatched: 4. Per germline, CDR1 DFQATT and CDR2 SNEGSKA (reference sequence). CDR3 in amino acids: CSARTSVSSYNEQFF. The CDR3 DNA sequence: TGCAGTGCTAGGACTAGCGTAAGCTCCTACAATGAGCAGTTCTTC.

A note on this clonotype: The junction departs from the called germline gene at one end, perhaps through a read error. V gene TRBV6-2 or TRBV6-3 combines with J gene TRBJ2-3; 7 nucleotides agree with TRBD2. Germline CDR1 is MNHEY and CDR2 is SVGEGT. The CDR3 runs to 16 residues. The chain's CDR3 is CASSDSRGSLVDTQYF. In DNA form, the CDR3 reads TGTGCCAGCAGTGACTCACGCGGGAGTTTGGTAGATACGCAGTATTTT.

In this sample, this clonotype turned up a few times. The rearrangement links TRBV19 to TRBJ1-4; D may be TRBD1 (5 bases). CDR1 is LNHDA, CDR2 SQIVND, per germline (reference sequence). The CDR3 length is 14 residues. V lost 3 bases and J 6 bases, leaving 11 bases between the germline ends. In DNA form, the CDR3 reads TGTGCCAGTAGTATCGGTGGGGCCGATGAAAAACTGTTTTTT. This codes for CASSIGGADEKLFF.

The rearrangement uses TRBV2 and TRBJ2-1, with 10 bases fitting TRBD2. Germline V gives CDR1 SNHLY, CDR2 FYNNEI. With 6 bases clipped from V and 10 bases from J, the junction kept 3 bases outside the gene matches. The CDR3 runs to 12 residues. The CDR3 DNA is TGTGCCAGCAGGGCAGCGGGGGGGGAGCAGTTCTTC. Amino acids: CASRAAGGEQFF. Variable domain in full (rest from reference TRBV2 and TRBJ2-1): EPEVTQTPSHQVTQMGQEVILRCVPISNHLYFYWYRQILGQKVEFLVSFYNNEISEKSEIFDDQFSVERPDGSNFTLKIRSTKLEDSAMYFCASRAAGGEQFFGPGTRLTVL.

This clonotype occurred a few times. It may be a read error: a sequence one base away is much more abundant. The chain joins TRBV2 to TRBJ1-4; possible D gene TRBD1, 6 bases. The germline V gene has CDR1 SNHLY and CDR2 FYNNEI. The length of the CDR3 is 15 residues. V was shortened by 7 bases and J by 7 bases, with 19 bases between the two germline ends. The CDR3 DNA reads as TGTGCCAGCACCCAGTCCGGGACACCCAGTGAAAAACTGTTTTTT. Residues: CASTQSGTPSEKLFF.

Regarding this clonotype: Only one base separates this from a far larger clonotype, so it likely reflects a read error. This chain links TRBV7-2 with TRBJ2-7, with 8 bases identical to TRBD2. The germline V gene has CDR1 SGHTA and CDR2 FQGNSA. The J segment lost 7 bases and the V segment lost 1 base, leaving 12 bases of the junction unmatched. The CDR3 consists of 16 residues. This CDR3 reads CASSLVERGGSNEQYF. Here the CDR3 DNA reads TGTGCCAGCAGCTTAGTGGAGCGCGGGGGGTCCAATGAGCAGTACTTC.

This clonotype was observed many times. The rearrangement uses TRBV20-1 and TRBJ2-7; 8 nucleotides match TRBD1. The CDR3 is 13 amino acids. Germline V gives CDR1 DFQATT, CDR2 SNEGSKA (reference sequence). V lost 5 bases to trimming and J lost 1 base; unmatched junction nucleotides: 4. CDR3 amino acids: CSASRDRSYEQYF. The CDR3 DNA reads TGCAGTGCTTCCCGGGACAGGTCCTACGAGCAGTACTTC.

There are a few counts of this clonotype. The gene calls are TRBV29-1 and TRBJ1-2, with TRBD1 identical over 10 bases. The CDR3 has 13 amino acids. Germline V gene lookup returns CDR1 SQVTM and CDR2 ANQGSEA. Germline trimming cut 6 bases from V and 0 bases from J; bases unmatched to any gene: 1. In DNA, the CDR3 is TGCAGCGTGACAGGGGGCACTAACTATGGCTACACCTTC. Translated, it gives CSVTGGTNYGYTF.

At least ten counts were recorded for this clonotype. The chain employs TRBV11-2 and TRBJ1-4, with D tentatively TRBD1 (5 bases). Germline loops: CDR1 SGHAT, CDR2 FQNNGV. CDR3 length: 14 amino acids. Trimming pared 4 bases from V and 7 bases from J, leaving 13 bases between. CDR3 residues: CASSSRPGGEKLFF. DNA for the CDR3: TGTGCCAGCAGCTCACGCCCCGGGGGTGAAAAACTGTTTTTT.

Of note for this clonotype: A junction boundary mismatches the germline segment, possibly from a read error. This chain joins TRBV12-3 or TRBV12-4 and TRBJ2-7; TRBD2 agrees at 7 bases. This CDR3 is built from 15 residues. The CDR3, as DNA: TGTGCCATCAGTGAAGGTGGGGGGGGCTCCTACGAGCAGTACTTC. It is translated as CAISEGGGGSYEQYF.

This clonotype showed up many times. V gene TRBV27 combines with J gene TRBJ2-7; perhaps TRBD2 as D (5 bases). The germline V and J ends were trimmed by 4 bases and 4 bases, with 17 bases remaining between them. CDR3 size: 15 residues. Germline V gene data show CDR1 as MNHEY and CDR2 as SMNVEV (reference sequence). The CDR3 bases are TGTGCCAGCAGTTCCCGGGATTGGGGAGTATACGAGCAGTACTTC. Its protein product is CASSSRDWGVYEQYF.

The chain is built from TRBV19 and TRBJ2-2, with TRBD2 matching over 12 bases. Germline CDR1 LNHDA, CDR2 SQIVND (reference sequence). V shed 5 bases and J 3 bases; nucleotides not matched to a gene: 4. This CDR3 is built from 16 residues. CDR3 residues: CASSVGLAGYTGELFF. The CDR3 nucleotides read TGTGCCAGTAGTGTCGGACTAGCGGGGTACACCGGGGAGCTGTTTTTT.

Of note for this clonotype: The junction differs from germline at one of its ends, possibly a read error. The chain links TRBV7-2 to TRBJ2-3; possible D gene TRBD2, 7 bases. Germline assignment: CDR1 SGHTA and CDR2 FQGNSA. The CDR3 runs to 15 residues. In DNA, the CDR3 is TGTGCCAGCAGGTTAGGGGGGGGGCCGGCGGATACGCAGTATTTT. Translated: CASRLGGGPADTQYF.

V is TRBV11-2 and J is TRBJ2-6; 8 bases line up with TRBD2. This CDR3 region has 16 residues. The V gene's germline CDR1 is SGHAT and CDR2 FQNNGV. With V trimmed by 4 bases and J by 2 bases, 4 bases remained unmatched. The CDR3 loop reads CASSSRGAAGANVLTF. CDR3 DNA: TGTGCCAGCAGCTCGCGGGGGGCGGCTGGGGCCAACGTCCTGACTTTC.

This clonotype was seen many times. The CDR3 DNA sequence: TGTGCCAGCAGCACAAGCGGGGGGGGCTTTAACACCGGGGAGCTGTTTTTT. Translated: CASSTSGGGFNTGELFF. The V gene is TRBV9, the J gene TRBJ2-2; 10 bases line up with TRBD2. V trimming: 4 bases; J trimming: 2 bases; junction bases outside the gene matches: 8. Germline values: CDR1 SGDLS, CDR2 YYNGEE. There are 17 residues in the CDR3.

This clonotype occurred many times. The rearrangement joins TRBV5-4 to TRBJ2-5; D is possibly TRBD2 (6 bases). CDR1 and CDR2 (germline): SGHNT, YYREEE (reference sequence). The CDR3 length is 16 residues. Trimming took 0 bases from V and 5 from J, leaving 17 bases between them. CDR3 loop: CASSLAGSGGGETQYF. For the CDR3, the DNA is TGTGCCAGCAGCTTGGCCGGCTCCGGTGGGGGGGAGACCCAGTACTTC.

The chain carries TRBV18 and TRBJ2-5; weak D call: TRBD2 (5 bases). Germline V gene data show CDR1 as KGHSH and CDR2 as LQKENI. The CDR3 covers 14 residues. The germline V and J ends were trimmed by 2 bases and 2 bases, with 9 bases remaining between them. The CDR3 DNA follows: TGTGCCAGCTCACCATCGAGGGAACAAGAGACCCAGTACTTC. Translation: CASSPSREQETQYF.

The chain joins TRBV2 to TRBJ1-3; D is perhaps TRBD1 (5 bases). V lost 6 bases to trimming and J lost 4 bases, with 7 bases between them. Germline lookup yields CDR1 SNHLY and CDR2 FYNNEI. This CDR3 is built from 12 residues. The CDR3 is CASSYRGNTIYF. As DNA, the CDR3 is TGTGCCAGCAGCTACAGGGGAAACACCATATATTTT.

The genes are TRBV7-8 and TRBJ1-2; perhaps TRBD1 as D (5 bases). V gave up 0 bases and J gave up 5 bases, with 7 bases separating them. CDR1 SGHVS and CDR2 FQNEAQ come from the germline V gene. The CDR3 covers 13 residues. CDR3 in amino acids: CASSLAGVYGYTF. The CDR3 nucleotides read TGTGCCAGCAGCTTAGCAGGGGTTTATGGCTACACCTTC. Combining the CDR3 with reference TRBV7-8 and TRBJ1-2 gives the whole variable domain GAGVSQSPRYKVAKRGQDVALRCDPISGHVSLFWYQQALGQGPEFLTYFQNEAQLDKSGLPSDRFFAERPEGSVSTLKIQRTQQEDSAVYLCASSLAGVYGYTFGSGTRLTVV.

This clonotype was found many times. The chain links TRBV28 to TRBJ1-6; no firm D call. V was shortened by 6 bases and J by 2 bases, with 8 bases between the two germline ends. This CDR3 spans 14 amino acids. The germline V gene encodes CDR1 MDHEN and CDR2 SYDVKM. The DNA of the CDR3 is TGTGCCAGCAGCCGGGAGACCTATAATTCACCCCTCCACTTT. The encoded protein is CASSRETYNSPLHF.